This T cell receptor (beta chain) was sequenced during a study of vaccination and CD4 T cells after COVID-19. Study at large: Each control culture was treated with a CEFX pool, an HIV-1 Nef pool, or no peptide.

Cultured CD4+ T cell DNA was sequenced using the Oncomine TCR Beta short-read assay. Researchers extracted genomic DNA from CD4+ T cells that had been cultured. TCRdb passed the PCR reads through MiXCR, listing each CDR3 protein once. The sample shows roughly 6,800 distinct CDR3 sequences, approximately 35% of them seen only once. This clonotype was picked up a small number of times. Its cognate antigen is unknown. The treatment here: roughly ten-day PBMC culture with coronavirus spike peptide pools or control peptides (ViraFEST assay). The unexposed donor gave CD4+ T cells before the COVID-19 pandemic (2011-2018). Each well received two million PBMCs, cultured with 8 to 10 IU/ml IL-2 and 8 to 10 ug/ml peptide pools. This CDR3 region has 16 residues. With 1 base removed from V and 6 bases from J, the gap between germline ends came to 18 bases. The V gene's germline CDR1 is MNHNS and CDR2 SASEGT.

The chain couples TRBV6-1 to TRBJ1-2; D perhaps matches TRBD1 (5 bases). Sequenced: CD4+ T cells from blood, cultured in vitro. The TCR comes from a human donor in good health. The CDR3 coding sequence is TGTGCCAGCAGTGAAGGGCAGTTTGGGGCCTCCAATGGCTACACCTTC. Its translation: CASSEGQFGASNGYTF.